The sequence of this TCR beta chain was determined in a study of blood T cell repertoires in COVID-19. Looking at the study overall: Italy, Spain and the United States were the sources of the convalescent and acute COVID-19 samples. Sources were T cells, B-cell-depleted T cells, or PBMCs; the material itself was cDNA or gDNA.

With 1 base clipped from V and 5 bases from J, the junction kept 9 bases outside the gene matches. The CDR3 runs to 17 residues. Per germline, CDR1 LGHDT and CDR2 YNNKEL (reference sequence). The data were produced by immunoSEQ multiplex PCR, yet TCRdb's version contains in-frame clones alone and is incomplete. The repertoire holds 60,000 to 75,000 clones, with about 90% as singletons. The sequence was obtained from a man aged 55 to 70 with acute or convalescent COVID-19. The sequenced sample was peripheral blood. This chain links TRBV3-1 (or the pseudogene TRBV3-2) with TRBJ2-1, with TRBD2 identical over 9 bases. DNA for the CDR3: TGTGCCAGCAGCCAAGGTGGCGGGGGGGCAAGAAACAATGAGCAGTTCTTC. Translation: CASSQGGGGARNNEQFF.